These T cell receptor beta chains were read from a single sample in a study of T cell repertoires in cytomegalovirus infection. TCRdb used MiXCR to reprocess the reads, holding one entry per CDR3 protein. Seen here are roughly 500,000 distinct CDR3 sequences, approximately 42% observed once, and the top ten hold 43%. Their target antigens are unknown. The specimen was cultured PBMCs, collected from culture after CMV antigen stimulation. These TCRs come from a human donor in good health (CMV status not recorded). Some clones in this sample may be carry-over from other donors' samples. The CDR3 runs from the conserved cysteine through the conserved F or W. The order of the fields is V gene, D gene, clone size, J gene, CDR3 DNA, CDR3 protein. A D gene is named only where the DNA matches it firmly. A row's size may be missing; if present it is once, few, many or a size class.

TRBV12-3/TRBV12-4,-,-,TRBJ1-4,TGTGCCAGCAGCGGAGGCCTGGGGGATGAAAAACTGTTTTTT,CASSGGLGDEKLFF
TRBV9,TRBD2,-,TRBJ2-3,TGTGCCAGCAGCGTGGGGCGGGAGGGCCGGAGGACAGATACGCAGTATTTT,CASSVGREGRRTDTQYF
TRBV29-1,-,-,TRBJ2-3,TGCAGCGTTGGAGGGGGGGCCCTGACAGATACGCAGTATTTT,CSVGGGALTDTQYF
TRBV7-2,TRBD1,few,TRBJ1-2,TGTGCCAGCAGCTACTCGTGGGGACAGGGTGGCGGCTACACCTTC,CASSYSWGQGGGYTF
TRBV10-3,TRBD2,-,TRBJ2-5,TGTGCCATCAAGGCTAGCGGGTTCCAAGAGACCCAGTACTTC,CAIKASGFQETQYF
TRBV6-1,TRBD1,few,TRBJ1-2,TGTGCCAGCAGTCGTACTCCGGGACAGGGAGCTCGGGGCTACACCTTC,CASSRTPGQGARGYTF
TRBV6-1,-,few,TRBJ1-5,TGTGCCAGCAGTGAAGCGGCGGGGCCCCAGCATTTT,CASSEAAGPQHF
TRBV7-2,-,few,TRBJ2-5,TGTGCCAGCAGCTCCGGGGCCCGACGGGGGACCCAGTACTTC,CASSSGARRGTQYF
TRBV7-3,-,-,TRBJ2-7,TGTGCCAGCAGCCAGCATCCCGGAGACTCCTACGAGCAGTACTTC,CASSQHPGDSYEQYF
TRBV7-2,-,many,TRBJ2-6,TGTGCCAGCAGCTTGAGAGGGCGCGGGGCCAACGTCCTGACTTTC,CASSLRGRGANVLTF
TRBV6-6,-,once,TRBJ2-7,TGTGCCAGCAGCCAAGGTGCTAGCGCAAACTCCTACGAGCAGTACTTC,CASSQGASANSYEQYF
TRBV4-1,-,-,TRBJ2-1,TGCGCCAGCAGCCTTCCCCGGGACTTCGTGAGCTCCTACAATGAGCAGTTCTTC,CASSLPRDFVSSYNEQFF
TRBV7-2,-,-,TRBJ2-3,TGTGCCAGCAGCTTGCAATACACAGATACGCAGTATTTT,CASSLQYTDTQYF
TRBV11-2,TRBD2,few,TRBJ2-1,TGTGCCAGCAGCTCGAGCCGACTAGCGGGCCGAGGGAATGAGCAGTTCTTC,CASSSSRLAGRGNEQFF
TRBV6-2/TRBV6-3,-,few,TRBJ1-2,TGTGCCAGCACCCTCCGGAGGGACTATGGCTACACCTTC,CASTLRRDYGYTF
TRBV12-5,-,-,TRBJ1-2,TGTGCTAGTAAAGGGCCAACTCCCTATGGCTACACCTTC,CASKGPTPYGYTF
TRBV7-4,-,-,TRBJ1-5,TGTGCCAGCAGCCAAAGCCGTGAGGGCAATCAGCCCCAGCATTTT,CASSQSREGNQPQHF
TRBV25-1,-,-,TRBJ2-1,TGTGCCAGCAGTGAGGGCGAGCAGTTCTTC,CASSEGEQFF
TRBV20-1,-,-,TRBJ2-5,TGCAGTGCTAGAGAAAGAAGGCAGGGCCGTCAAGAGACCCAGTACTTC,CSARERRQGRQETQYF
TRBV5-1,-,-,TRBJ2-7,TGCGCCAGCAGCTTGTTATCGGGCGACGAGCAGTACTTC,CASSLLSGDEQYF
TRBV7-6,TRBD1,few,TRBJ2-1,TGTGCCAGTTCAGAGGGCCCGCGGACAGGGTGGAATGAGCAGTTCTTC,CASSEGPRTGWNEQFF
TRBV4-1,TRBD2,-,TRBJ2-1,TGCGCCAGCAGCCAAAGCGGGATCACCTACAATGAGCAGTTCTTC,CASSQSGITYNEQFF
TRBV2,TRBD1,-,TRBJ2-3,TGTGCCAGCTGCAGACAGGGACAAGGGACAGATACGCAGTATTTT,CASCRQGQGTDTQYF
TRBV7-2,-,few,TRBJ2-1,TGTGCCAGCAGCTTAAGGTCTGGGCATGAGAATGAGCAGTTCTTC,CASSLRSGHENEQFF
TRBV7-2,TRBD2,-,TRBJ2-3,TGTGCCAGCAGCTTAAGGGGCGGGGGGGCCGTGACAGATACGCAGTATTTT,CASSLRGGGAVTDTQYF
TRBV2,-,once,TRBJ1-5,TGTGCCAGCAACCCGGACAGCTTGGATCAGCCCCAGCATTTT,CASNPDSLDQPQHF
TRBV6-6,TRBD1,few,TRBJ1-1,TGTGCCAGCAGTTACGGGCAGGGGGGCACTGAAGCTTTCTTT,CASSYGQGGTEAFF
TRBV12-3/TRBV12-4,TRBD1,-,TRBJ1-1,TGTGCCAGCGAATGGGTACAGGGGGTCGGTGAAGCTTTCTTT,CASEWVQGVGEAFF
TRBV20-1,-,few,TRBJ2-1,TGCAGTGCTGAAGTGACATACAATGAGCAGTTCTTC,CSAEVTYNEQFF
TRBV7-9,-,-,TRBJ2-1,TGTGCCAGCAGCTTAGTTCTCGCCGGGGGTGATGAGCAGTTCTTC,CASSLVLAGGDEQFF
TRBV2,TRBD1,few,TRBJ1-2,TGTGCCAGCAGTGGGACAGGGTACTATGGCTACACCTTC,CASSGTGYYGYTF
TRBV7-2,TRBD1,-,TRBJ1-4,TGTGCCAGCAGCTCGAGGACAGGAGACTCAACTAATGAAAAACTGTTTTTT,CASSSRTGDSTNEKLFF
TRBV12-3/TRBV12-4,TRBD2,-,TRBJ2-5,TGTGCCACCCGGACTAGCGGGGTGGGGACCCAGTACTTC,CATRTSGVGTQYF
TRBV7-6,TRBD2,few,TRBJ2-3,TGTGCCAGCAGCTTAGCGGGGACTAGCGAAAGCACAGATACGCAGTATTTT,CASSLAGTSESTDTQYF
TRBV6-5,-,-,TRBJ2-1,TGTGCCAGCAGCGTGGACAGCTCCTACAATGAGCAGTTCTTC,CASSVDSSYNEQFF
TRBV12-3/TRBV12-4,-,-,TRBJ1-4,TGTGCCACCCGGGTGTCCACTAATGAAAAACTGTTTTTT,CATRVSTNEKLFF
TRBV7-2,-,-,TRBJ1-1,TGTGCCAGCAGCTTAGAGCGGCAGGGTGGCACTGAAGCTTTCTTT,CASSLERQGGTEAFF
TRBV7-9,-,many,TRBJ2-7,TGTGCCAGCAGCCCCCCCCTGGGACGGGTCCTAGGTTACGAGCAGTACTTC,CASSPPLGRVLGYEQYF
TRBV7-2,-,many,TRBJ1-5,TGTGCCAGCAGCTTAGACTTTTGGGCAGACCTCAATCAGCCCCAGCATTTT,CASSLDFWADLNQPQHF
TRBV7-4,-,-,TRBJ1-6,TGTGCCAGCAGCTTAGGCCTGGGTGGATCACCCCTCCACTTT,CASSLGLGGSPLHF
TRBV12-3/TRBV12-4,-,many,TRBJ2-5,TGTGCCAGCAGTCAGCAGGGTTGGGAGACCCAGTACTTC,CASSQQGWETQYF
TRBV7-2,-,-,TRBJ2-3,TGTGCCAGCAGCCCCACGATGGATACGCAGTATTTT,CASSPTMDTQYF
TRBV6-5,-,few,TRBJ2-7,TGTGCCAGCAGTTCAGGGATGGGATCCTACGAGCAGTACTTC,CASSSGMGSYEQYF
TRBV19,-,few,TRBJ2-5,TGTGCCAGTCGGAGGGGGGAGACCCAGTACTTC,CASRRGETQYF
TRBV6-5,TRBD2,-,TRBJ2-5,TGTGCCAGCAGTCCCGGAGCGGGGGGCTGGGAGACCCAGTACTTC,CASSPGAGGWETQYF
TRBV7-9,-,few,TRBJ2-3,TGTGCCAGCAGCTTAGCTGGGGTCTGGGGCACAGATACGCAGTATTTT,CASSLAGVWGTDTQYF
TRBV12-3/TRBV12-4,TRBD2,-,TRBJ2-2,TGTGCCAGCATGGAGAATAGCGGGGGGGCCGGGGAGCTGTTTTTT,CASMENSGGAGELFF
TRBV4-3,TRBD2,-,TRBJ2-1,TGCGCCAGCAGCCAAATACTAGCGGGAGAGGCGGATGAGCAGTTCTTC,CASSQILAGEADEQFF
TRBV14,-,once,TRBJ1-1,TGTGCCAGCAGCCGCTCAGACCAGATGAACACTGAAGCTTTCTTT,CASSRSDQMNTEAFF
TRBV6-1,TRBD1,few,TRBJ2-5,TGTGCCAGCAGGGGGACAGAGGGTCAAGAGACCCAGTACTTC,CASRGTEGQETQYF
TRBV11-2,TRBD1,many,TRBJ2-2,TGTGCCAGCAGCCCGACAGGGGCTAACACCGGGGAGCTGTTTTTT,CASSPTGANTGELFF
TRBV4-3,-,-,TRBJ2-2,TGCGCCAGCAGTCTTGGGTCCCAGGGGGGGACCGGGGAGCTGTTTTTT,CASSLGSQGGTGELFF